This entry lists 22 T cell receptor beta chains sequenced from one sample in a study of T cell repertoires in ileal Crohn's disease. Libraries were prepared by immunoSEQ multiplex PCR; TCRdb keeps only in-frame clonotypes and omits some of them. Of over 2,000 clones in the sample, about 71% are singletons; the top ten hold 36%. The time point denotes: neoterminal ileum biopsy at postoperative endoscopy, about 6 months after surgery. Sequences were obtained from ileal tissue. The source of these receptors is an adult with Crohn's disease.

The rearrangement uses TRBV9 and TRBJ2-3; D possibly corresponds to TRBD2 (5 bases). The CDR3 sequence is 16 residues long. Germline V gene data show CDR1 as SGDLS and CDR2 as YYNGEE. The V end was cut by 0 bases, the J end by 4 bases, with 15 bases between. DNA of the CDR3: TGTGCCAGCAGCGTAGGGGCCTCTTCGAGGGCAGATACGCAGTATTTT. Amino acid sequence: CASSVGASSRADTQYF.

The J gene is TRBJ1-1, the V gene TRBV6-5, with TRBD1 identical over 7 bases. The CDR3 extends over 13 amino acids. With V trimmed by 2 bases and J by 4 bases, 1 base remained unmatched. The germline V gene has CDR1 MNHEY and CDR2 SVGAGI. The CDR3 loop reads CASSYRGPTEAFF. The CDR3 coding sequence is TGTGCCAGCAGTTACAGGGGGCCCACTGAAGCTTTCTTT.

The chain uses TRBV7-8 and TRBJ2-1; the match to TRBD2 covers 9 bases. V was pared by 5 bases and J by 0 bases, with 8 bases of the junction left unmatched. The germline V gene has CDR1 SGHVS and CDR2 FQNEAQ. The CDR3 totals 17 residues. CDR3 coding DNA: TGTGCCAGCAGCCCTCTAGCGGGGAACGGCTCCTACAATGAGCAGTTCTTC. This codes for CASSPLAGNGSYNEQFF.

V is TRBV27 and J is TRBJ2-2; D not certain. The CDR3 length is 14 residues. The V gene lost 6 bases and the J gene lost 4 bases, with 12 bases spanning the gap. Germline CDR1 is MNHEY and CDR2 is SMNVEV (reference sequence). The CDR3 sequence: CASRYADTTGELFF. CDR3 sequence (DNA): TGTGCCAGCAGATACGCCGACACCACCGGGGAGCTGTTTTTT.

This sequence joins TRBV7-3 and TRBJ1-2; TRBD1 matches at 8 bases. Unmatched junction bases numbered 4, after V lost 3 bases and J lost 4 bases. This CDR3 is built from 14 residues. Germline loops: CDR1 SGHTA, CDR2 FQGTGA. CDR3 in DNA: TGTGCCAGCAGCTTCCTTCAGGGGGCCTATGGCTACACCTTC. It specifies CASSFLQGAYGYTF.

The rearrangement links TRBV5-6 to TRBJ2-7; no clear D gene. Germline V gene lookup returns CDR1 SGHDT and CDR2 YYEEEE. Trimming removed 4 bases at V and 7 bases at J, with 18 bases between. The CDR3 is 14 amino acids. In DNA form, the CDR3 reads TGTGCCAGCAGCCATATTGGCGGAGCCAATGAGCAGTACTTC. Its protein is CASSHIGGANEQYF.

V and J are TRBV29-1 and TRBJ2-4, with TRBD1 as a possible D gene (8 bases). V lost 7 bases and J 8 bases, leaving 15 bases between the germline ends. CDR1 and CDR2 (germline): SQVTM, ANQGSEA. The CDR3 is 12 amino acids. CDR3 DNA: TGCAGCGCCGGACAGGGAGGGGACATTCAGTACTTC. Its translation is CSAGQGGDIQYF.

This chain connects TRBV5-6 to TRBJ2-3, with a possible D match to TRBD2 (5 bases). The CDR3 contains 11 residues. Trimming removed 2 bases from V and 8 bases from J, with 6 bases in between. Germline-derived CDR1 and CDR2 are SGHDT and YYEEEE. The CDR3 reads CASSFRGTQYF. Here the CDR3 DNA reads TGTGCCAGCAGCTTCCGGGGTACGCAGTATTTT.

This chain connects TRBV10-1 to TRBJ1-6, with TRBD1 matching 10 bases. The trim removed 3 bases at V and 6 bases at J, leaving 14 bases unmatched. The CDR3 consists of 19 residues. CDR1 is WNHNN, CDR2 SYGVQD, per germline (reference sequence). CDR3 nucleotides: TGCGCCAGCAGTGATCAACCAACCGAGGACAGGGGGATTAATTCACCCCTCCACTTT. The encoded protein is CASSDQPTEDRGINSPLHF.

The rearrangement uses TRBV2 and TRBJ2-3, with TRBD2 identical over 8 bases. Trimming cost V 2 bases and J 3 bases; bases outside gene matches: 10. Germline V CDR1 and CDR2: SNHLY, FYNNEI. This CDR3 contains 17 residues. The DNA for the CDR3 is TGTGCCAGCAGTGAATATTCGACTAGCGTGCGGACAGATACGCAGTATTTT. Protein: CASSEYSTSVRTDTQYF.

The chain couples TRBV14 to TRBJ2-7, with 11 nucleotides matching TRBD2. The CDR3 contains 17 residues. The germline gives CDR1 SGHDN, CDR2 FVKESK. V lost 4 bases and J lost 5; bases outside the gene matches: 13. CDR3 loop: CASSPRGRSGGADEQYF. CDR3 DNA sequence: TGTGCCAGCAGCCCGAGGGGGCGTAGCGGGGGGGCCGACGAGCAGTACTTC. Complete variable domain (other parts from reference TRBV14 and TRBJ2-7): EAGVTQFPSHSVIEKGQTVTLRCDPISGHDNLYWYRRVMGKEIKFLLHFVKESKQDESGMPNNRFLAERTGGTYSTLKVQPAELEDSGVYFCASSPRGRSGGADEQYFGPGTRLTVT.

This chain connects TRBV19 to TRBJ2-5, with 11 bases aligning to TRBD2. There are 15 residues in the CDR3. V shed 4 bases and J 2 bases; nucleotides not matched to a gene: 3. Germline V lookup: CDR1 LNHDA, CDR2 SQIVND (reference sequence). DNA of the CDR3: TGTGCCAGTAGTACGCTAGCGGGGGGTCAAGAGACCCAGTACTTC. Translation gives CASSTLAGGQETQYF.

The chain recombines TRBV30 with TRBJ2-1; no firm D call. V lost 0 bases and J 2 bases, leaving 8 bases between the germline ends. The CDR3 is made up of 14 amino acids. The germline CDR1 and CDR2 sequences are GTSNPN and SVGIG (reference sequence). The CDR3 bases are TGTGCCTGGAGTGTTTCAGGCGCCTACAATGAGCAGTTCTTC. Encoded protein: CAWSVSGAYNEQFF.

The chain employs TRBV5-4 and TRBJ2-6; maybe TRBD2 (5 bases). Trimming removed 4 bases at V and 1 base at J, with 12 bases between. This CDR3 comprises 16 residues. Germline V gene lookup returns CDR1 SGHNT and CDR2 YYREEE (reference sequence). The CDR3 sequence is CASSVRGISGANVLTF. The CDR3 nucleotides read TGTGCCAGCAGCGTTCGGGGTATTTCTGGGGCCAACGTCCTGACTTTC.

The chain couples TRBV6-5 to TRBJ2-7; 7 bases are shared with TRBD1. The germline V gene has CDR1 MNHEY and CDR2 SVGAGI. Trimming at V came to 6 bases and at J to 2 bases, leaving 4 bases not matched to a gene. The CDR3 is 13 residues long. CDR3 in amino acids: CASRQGQAYEQYF. In DNA, the CDR3 is TGTGCCAGCAGACAAGGACAGGCCTACGAGCAGTACTTC.

The chain combines TRBV6-5 with TRBJ1-1; a weak D match, TRBD1 (5 bases). The length of the CDR3 is 13 residues. Germline lookup yields CDR1 MNHEY and CDR2 SVGAGI. With 5 bases removed from V and 12 bases from J, the gap between germline ends came to 19 bases. This chain's CDR3 is CASSVHPGPQTFF. The CDR3 DNA reads TGTGCCAGCAGTGTCCATCCAGGGCCACAAACTTTCTTT.

In its sample, this clone was seen once. The CDR3 nucleotides are TGTGCCAGCTCACAACTGAGTTCGGCGGGTATGAACACTGAAGCTTTCTTT. Translating gives CASSQLSSAGMNTEAFF. The chain employs TRBV18 and TRBJ1-1; D not resolved. Trimming left V 4 bases short and J 0 bases short, with 18 bases between. Germline CDR1 KGHSH, CDR2 LQKENI. CDR3 length: 17 amino acids. The full variable domain, rest sourced from reference TRBV18 and TRBJ1-1, is NAGVMQNPRHLVRRRGQEARLRCSPMKGHSHVYWYRQLPEEGLKFMVYLQKENIIDESGMPKERFSAEFPKEGPSILRIQQVVRGDSAAYFCASSQLSSAGMNTEAFFGQGTRLTVV.

The chain combines TRBV2 with TRBJ1-6; TRBD1 might be the D (6 bases). The CDR3 runs to 15 residues. CDR1 SNHLY and CDR2 FYNNEI come from the germline V gene. V was shortened by 4 bases and J by 5 bases, with 12 bases between the two germline ends. The CDR3 protein is CASSARGQDNSPLHF. The CDR3, as DNA: TGTGCCAGCAGTGCTCGGGGACAAGATAATTCACCCCTCCACTTT.

The J gene is TRBJ2-5, the V gene TRBV10-2, with D unclear. Germline V gives CDR1 WSHSY, CDR2 SAAADI. CDR3 length: 10 residues. V was clipped by 2 bases and J by 10 bases, with 5 bases between them. The CDR3 sequence: CASSEGVQYF. In DNA, the CDR3 is TGCGCCAGCAGTGAGGGAGTCCAGTACTTC.

The chain carries TRBV5-1 and TRBJ1-1; 8 bases agree with TRBD1. Germline CDR1 reads SGHRS; CDR2 reads YFSETQ. This CDR3 spans 13 amino acids. Unmatched junction bases numbered 3, after V lost 4 bases and J lost 4 bases. The CDR3 region has the DNA TGCGCCAGCAGCCAGGGGGCAGGCACTGAAGCTTTCTTT. The encoded protein is CASSQGAGTEAFF.

CDR3 sequence (DNA): TGTGCCAGCAGGGAACAGGGGAATGCAGGGGCCAACGTCCTGACTTTC. Protein sequence: CASREQGNAGANVLTF. The chain combines TRBV6-1 with TRBJ2-6, with 7 bases fitting TRBD1. CDR3 size: 16 residues. The germline V gene has CDR1 MNHNS and CDR2 SASEGT. V was pared by 6 bases and J by 4 bases, with 9 bases of the junction left unmatched.

Note on this clone: Compared with germline, one end of the junction differs, possibly owing to a read error. V usage is TRBV2 and J usage is TRBJ2-7; 9 bases match TRBD2. Germline CDR1 is SNHLY and CDR2 is FYNNEI. The CDR3 sequence is 11 residues long. CDR3 sequence: CASSYTGLAQF. CDR3 DNA sequence: TGTGCCAGCAGTTATACGGGACTAGCCCAATTC.